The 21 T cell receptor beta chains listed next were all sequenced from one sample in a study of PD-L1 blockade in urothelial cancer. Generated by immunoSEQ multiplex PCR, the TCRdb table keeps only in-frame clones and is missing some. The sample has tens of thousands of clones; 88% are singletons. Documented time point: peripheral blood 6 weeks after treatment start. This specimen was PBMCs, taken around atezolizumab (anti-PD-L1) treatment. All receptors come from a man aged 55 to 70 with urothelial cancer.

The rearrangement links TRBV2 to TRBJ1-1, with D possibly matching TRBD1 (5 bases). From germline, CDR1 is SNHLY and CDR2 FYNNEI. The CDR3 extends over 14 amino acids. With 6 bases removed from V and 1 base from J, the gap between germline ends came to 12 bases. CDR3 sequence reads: CASRRSTENTEAFF. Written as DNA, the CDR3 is TGTGCCAGCAGGCGGTCGACAGAGAACACTGAAGCTTTCTTT.

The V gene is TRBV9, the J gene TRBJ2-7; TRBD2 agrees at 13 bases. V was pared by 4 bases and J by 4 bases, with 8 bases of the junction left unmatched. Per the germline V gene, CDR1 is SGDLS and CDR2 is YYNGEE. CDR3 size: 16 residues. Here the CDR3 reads CASSPRGLAGKYEQYF. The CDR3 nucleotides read TGTGCCAGCAGCCCGAGGGGACTAGCGGGGAAGTACGAGCAGTACTTC.

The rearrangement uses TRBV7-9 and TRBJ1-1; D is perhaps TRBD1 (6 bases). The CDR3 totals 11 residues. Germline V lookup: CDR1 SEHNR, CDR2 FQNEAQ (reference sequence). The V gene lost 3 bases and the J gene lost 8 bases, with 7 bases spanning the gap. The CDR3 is CASSFDREAFF. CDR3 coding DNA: TGTGCCAGCAGCTTCGACAGGGAAGCTTTCTTT.

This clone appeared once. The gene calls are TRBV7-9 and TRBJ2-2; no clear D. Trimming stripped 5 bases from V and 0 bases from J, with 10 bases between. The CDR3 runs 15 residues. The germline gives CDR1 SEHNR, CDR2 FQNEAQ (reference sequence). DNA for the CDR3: TGTGCCAGCAGCCCTCCAGGTGCGAACACCGGGGAGCTGTTTTTT. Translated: CASSPPGANTGELFF.

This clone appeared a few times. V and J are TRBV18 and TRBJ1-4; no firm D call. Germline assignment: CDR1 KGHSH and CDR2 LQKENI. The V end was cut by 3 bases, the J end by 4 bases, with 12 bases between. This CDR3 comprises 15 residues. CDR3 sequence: CASSPQALGNEKLFF. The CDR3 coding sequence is TGTGCCAGCTCACCGCAGGCCTTGGGTAATGAAAAACTGTTTTTT.

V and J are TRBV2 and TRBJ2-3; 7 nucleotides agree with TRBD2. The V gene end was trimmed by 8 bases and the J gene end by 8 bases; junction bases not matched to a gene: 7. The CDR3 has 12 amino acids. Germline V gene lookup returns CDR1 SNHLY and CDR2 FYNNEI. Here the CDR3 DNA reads TGTGCCAGCGGACTAGTCTTAGTTACGCAGTATTTT. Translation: CASGLVLVTQYF.

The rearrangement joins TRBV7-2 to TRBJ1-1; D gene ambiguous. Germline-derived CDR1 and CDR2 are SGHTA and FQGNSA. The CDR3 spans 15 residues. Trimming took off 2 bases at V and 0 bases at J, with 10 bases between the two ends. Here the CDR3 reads CASSLQAEMNTEAFF. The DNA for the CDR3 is TGTGCCAGCAGCTTACAGGCAGAAATGAACACTGAAGCTTTCTTT.

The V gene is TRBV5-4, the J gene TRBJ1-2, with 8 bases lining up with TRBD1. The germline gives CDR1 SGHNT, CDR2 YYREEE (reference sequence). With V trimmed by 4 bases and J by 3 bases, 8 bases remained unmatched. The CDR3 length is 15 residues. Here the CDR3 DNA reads TGTGCCAGCAGCGAAGGACAGGGTAACTACTATGGCTACACCTTC. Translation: CASSEGQGNYYGYTF.

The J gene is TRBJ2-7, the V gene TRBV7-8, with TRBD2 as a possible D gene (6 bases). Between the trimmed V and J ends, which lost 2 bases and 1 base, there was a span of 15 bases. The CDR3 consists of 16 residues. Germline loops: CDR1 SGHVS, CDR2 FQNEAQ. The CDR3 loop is CASSLMGGLISYEQYF. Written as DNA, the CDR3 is TGTGCCAGCAGCTTAATGGGGGGTCTAATATCCTACGAGCAGTACTTC.

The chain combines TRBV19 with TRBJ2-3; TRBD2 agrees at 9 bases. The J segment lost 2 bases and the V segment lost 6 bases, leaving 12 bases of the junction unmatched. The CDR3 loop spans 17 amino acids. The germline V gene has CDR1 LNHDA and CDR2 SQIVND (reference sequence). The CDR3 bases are TGTGCCAGTAGGGACCGTGGCGGGAGGGCCAACACAGATACGCAGTATTTT. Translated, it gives CASRDRGGRANTDTQYF.

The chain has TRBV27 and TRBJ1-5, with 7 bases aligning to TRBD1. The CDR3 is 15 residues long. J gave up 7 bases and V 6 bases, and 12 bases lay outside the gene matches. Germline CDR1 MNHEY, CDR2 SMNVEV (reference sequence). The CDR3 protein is CASSTGDPPGQPQHF. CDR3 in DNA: TGTGCCAGCAGCACAGGGGACCCTCCAGGGCAGCCCCAGCATTTT.

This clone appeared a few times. The CDR3 DNA sequence: TGTGCCAGCAGTTACGGGACAGGGGCAGATACGCAGTATTTT. It yields the protein CASSYGTGADTQYF. V usage is TRBV6-5 and J usage is TRBJ2-3, with 10 bases lining up with TRBD1. The CDR3 runs to 14 residues. J was trimmed by 4 bases and V by 2 bases; bases with no gene match: 0. In germline, CDR1 is MNHEY, CDR2 SVGAGI.

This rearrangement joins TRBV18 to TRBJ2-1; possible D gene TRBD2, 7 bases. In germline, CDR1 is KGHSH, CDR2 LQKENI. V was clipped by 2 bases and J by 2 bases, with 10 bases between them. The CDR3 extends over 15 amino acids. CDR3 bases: TGTGCCAGCTCACCAAGCGGGACACCCTACAATGAGCAGTTCTTC. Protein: CASSPSGTPYNEQFF.

The CDR3 sequence: CSVERSTRSGYTF. The CDR3 DNA reads TGCAGCGTTGAAAGGTCTACGCGGTCTGGCTACACCTTC. The rearrangement joins TRBV29-1 to TRBJ1-2; D gene unclear. Germline CDR1 and CDR2: SQVTM and ANQGSEA. V was shortened by 2 bases and J by 7 bases, with 14 bases between the two germline ends. The CDR3 has 13 amino acids.

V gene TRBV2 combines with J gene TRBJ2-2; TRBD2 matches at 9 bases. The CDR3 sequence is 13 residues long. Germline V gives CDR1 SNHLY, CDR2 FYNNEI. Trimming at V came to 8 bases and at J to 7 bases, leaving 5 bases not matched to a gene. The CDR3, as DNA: TGTGCCAGCCAGAGACTAGCGGTCGGGGAGCTGTTTTTT. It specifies CASQRLAVGELFF. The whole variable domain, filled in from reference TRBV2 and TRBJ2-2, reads EPEVTQTPSHQVTQMGQEVILRCVPISNHLYFYWYRQILGQKVEFLVSFYNNEISEKSEIFDDQFSVERPDGSNFTLKIRSTKLEDSAMYFCASQRLAVGELFFGEGSRLTVL.

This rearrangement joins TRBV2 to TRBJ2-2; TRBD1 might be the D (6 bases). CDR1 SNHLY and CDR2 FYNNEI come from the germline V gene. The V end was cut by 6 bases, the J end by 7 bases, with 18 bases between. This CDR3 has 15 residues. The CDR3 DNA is TGTGCCAGCAGGAGAGTCTCAGGGGTGGTCGGGGAGCTGTTTTTT. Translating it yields CASRRVSGVVGELFF.

The CDR3 nucleotides read TGTGCCAGCAGCCCCCGGAGGGACAGAGGCGACTATGGCTACACCTTC. Amino acid sequence: CASSPRRDRGDYGYTF. The chain uses TRBV9 and TRBJ1-2; TRBD1 aligns across 7 bases. Germline loops: CDR1 SGDLS, CDR2 YYNGEE. This CDR3 spans 16 amino acids. V trimming: 4 bases; J trimming: 3 bases; junction bases outside the gene matches: 12.

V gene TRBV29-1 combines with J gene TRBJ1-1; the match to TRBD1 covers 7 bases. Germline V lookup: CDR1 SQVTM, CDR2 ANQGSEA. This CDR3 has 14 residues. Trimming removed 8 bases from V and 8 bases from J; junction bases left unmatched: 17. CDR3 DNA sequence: TGCAGCACCTCAGGGGGACAGACGATGAGAGAAGCTTTCTTT. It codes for CSTSGGQTMREAFF.

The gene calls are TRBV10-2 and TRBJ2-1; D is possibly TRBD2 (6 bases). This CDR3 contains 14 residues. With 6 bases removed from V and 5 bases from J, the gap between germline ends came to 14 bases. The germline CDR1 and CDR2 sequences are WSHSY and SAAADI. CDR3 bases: TGCGCCAGCAGAAGTGGCGGGACCAACAATGAGCAGTTCTTC. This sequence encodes CASRSGGTNNEQFF.

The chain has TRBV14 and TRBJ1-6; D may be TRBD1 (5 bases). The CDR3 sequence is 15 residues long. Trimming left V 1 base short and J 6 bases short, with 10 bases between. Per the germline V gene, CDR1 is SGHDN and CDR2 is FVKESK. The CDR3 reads CASSQVFQGNSPLHF. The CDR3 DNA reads TGTGCCAGCAGCCAAGTCTTCCAGGGTAATTCACCCCTCCACTTT.

In DNA form, the CDR3 reads TGTGCCAGCGGGACATCCTATAATTCACCCCTCCACTTT. This sequence encodes CASGTSYNSPLHF. The rearrangement joins TRBV2 to TRBJ1-6; weak D call: TRBD1 (6 bases). With 8 bases removed from V and 1 base from J, the gap between germline ends came to 6 bases. This CDR3 has 13 amino acids. Germline V lookup: CDR1 SNHLY, CDR2 FYNNEI.